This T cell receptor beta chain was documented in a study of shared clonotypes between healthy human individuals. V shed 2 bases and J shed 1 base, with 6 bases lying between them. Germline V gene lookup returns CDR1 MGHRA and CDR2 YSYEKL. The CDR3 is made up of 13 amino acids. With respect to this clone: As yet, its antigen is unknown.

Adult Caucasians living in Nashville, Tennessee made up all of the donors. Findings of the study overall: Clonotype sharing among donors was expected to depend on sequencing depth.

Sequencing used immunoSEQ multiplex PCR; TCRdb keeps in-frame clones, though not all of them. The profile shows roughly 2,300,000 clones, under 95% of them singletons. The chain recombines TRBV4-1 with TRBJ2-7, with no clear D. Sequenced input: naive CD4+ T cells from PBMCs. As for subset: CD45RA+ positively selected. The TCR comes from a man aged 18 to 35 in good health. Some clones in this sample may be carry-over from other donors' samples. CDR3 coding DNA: TGCGCCAGCAGCCAAAAAATGTCCTACGAGCAGTACTTC. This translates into CASSQKMSYEQYF.